The entry below gives a single TCR beta chain sequence along with its context. The antigen is not known. This sample was taken from a study of post-analysis software for immune sequencing data. Study findings and constraints: Elevated frequency relative to controls characterized roughly five TRBV segments in patients, TRBV5-6, TRBV5-1 and TRBV20-1 among them.

Researchers reported that TCR beta cDNA libraries carried unique molecular identifiers. TCRdb ran MiXCR on the PCR reads and lists one entry per CDR3 protein. The data show about 820,000 distinct CDR3 sequences, with around 53% seen just once and approximately 4.4% held by the top ten. The germline CDR1 and CDR2 sequences are SGHVS and FQNEAQ. The V and J ends lost 0 bases and 4 bases, in that order; junction bases with no gene match: 9. The CDR3 has 17 amino acids. The specimen was blood. V usage is TRBV7-8 and J usage is TRBJ2-1; 7 nucleotides match TRBD2. This clonotype was sampled from a girl aged 10 to 17 with multiple sclerosis. The DNA for the CDR3 is TGTGCCAGCAGCTTAGCGGGGCTAGCGGCAAATTACAATGAGCAGTTCTTC. Encoded protein: CASSLAGLAANYNEQFF. Filled out from reference TRBV7-8 and TRBJ2-1, the complete variable domain reads GAGVSQSPRYKVAKRGQDVALRCDPISGHVSLFWYQQALGQGPEFLTYFQNEAQLDKSGLPSDRFFAERPEGSVSTLKIQRTQQEDSAVYLCASSLAGLAANYNEQFFGPGTRLTVL.